Listed below are T cell receptor beta chains from one sample, sequenced in a study of blood T cell repertoires in COVID-19. The table came from immunoSEQ multiplex PCR; TCRdb's copy has only in-frame clones and leaves some out. The sample yields 57,000 or so clones, roughly 80% seen once. The sample comprised peripheral blood. The receptor source for this set is an older man with acute or convalescent COVID-19. Each CDR3 is given with its conserved first and last residue. D genes are given only for firm matches. Rows give clone size only sometimes, using once, few, many, or a class for an expanded clone.

CASSKDRTYEQYF,TGTGCCAGCAGTAAAGACAGGACCTACGAGCAGTACTTC,NA,TRBV2,TRBJ2-7,NA
CASGFGGRSTEAFF,TGTGCTAGTGGTTTCGGGGGAAGAAGCACTGAAGCTTTCTTT,NA,TRBV12-5,TRBJ1-1,NA
CASSLALGIVRGGTDTQYF,TGTGCCAGCAGCCTCGCACTGGGGATCGTCAGGGGAGGCACAGATACGCAGTATTTT,NA,TRBV5-6,TRBJ2-3,NA
CASSSIQGSSNQPQHF,TGTGCCAGCAGCTCAATACAGGGGTCGAGCAATCAGCCCCAGCATTTT,NA,TRBV7-9,TRBJ1-5,TRBD1
CASSLRGGGWTQYF,TGTGCCAGCAGCTTAAGGGGGGGAGGGTGGACCCAGTACTTC,NA,TRBV11-1,TRBJ2-5,NA
CASVVGGGEETQYF,TGTGCCAGCGTTGTAGGCGGGGGGGAAGAGACCCAGTACTTC,NA,TRBV6-5,TRBJ2-5,TRBD2
CASSSLGLAGAPSYNEQFF,TGCGCCAGCAGCTCCCTAGGACTAGCCGGGGCCCCCTCCTACAATGAGCAGTTCTTC,once,TRBV5-1,TRBJ2-1,TRBD2
CASSYRGGEKLFF,TGTGCCAGCAGCTACAGGGGCGGTGAAAAACTGTTTTTT,NA,TRBV3-1/TRBV3-2,TRBJ1-4,TRBD1
CASRGYRDSSYEQYF,TGTGCCAGCCGGGGGTACCGGGACAGCTCCTACGAGCAGTACTTC,NA,TRBV6-5,TRBJ2-7,NA
CASSEVSGHTDTQYF,TGTGCCAGCAGTGAAGTTAGTGGACACACAGATACGCAGTATTTT,NA,TRBV6-1,TRBJ2-3,NA
CASSVSGLAGTDTQYF,TGTGCCAGCAGTGTATCCGGACTAGCGGGCACAGATACGCAGTATTTT,NA,TRBV6-1,TRBJ2-3,TRBD2
CASSGRDRGSSSYEQYF,TGTGCCAGTAGTGGAAGAGACAGGGGCTCGAGCTCCTACGAGCAGTACTTC,NA,TRBV19,TRBJ2-7,TRBD1
CASSQDRRGMGSTDTQYF,TGTGCCAGCAGCCAAGATCGGAGGGGAATGGGATCTACAGATACGCAGTATTTT,NA,TRBV3-1/TRBV3-2,TRBJ2-3,NA
CASSLTAATNEKLFF,TGTGCCAGCAGTTTGACGGCGGCAACTAATGAAAAACTGTTTTTT,NA,TRBV6-5,TRBJ1-4,NA
CASRPGNTGELFF,TGTGCCAGCAGGCCCGGGAACACCGGGGAGCTGTTTTTT,NA,TRBV28,TRBJ2-2,NA
CASRMTGGEVGYTF,TGTGCCAGCAGGATGACAGGGGGCGAGGTTGGCTACACCTTC,NA,TRBV6-5,TRBJ1-2,TRBD1
CASSQVYGGELFF,TGTGCCAGCAGCCAAGTGTACGGCGGGGAGCTGTTTTTT,NA,TRBV14,TRBJ2-2,NA
CASRGAAGGTEAFF,TGTGCCAGCAGAGGGGCAGCGGGAGGCACTGAAGCTTTCTTT,NA,TRBV2,TRBJ1-1,NA
CASTTTQGPGGYTF,TGTGCCAGCACCACCACCCAGGGTCCCGGTGGCTACACCTTC,NA,TRBV6-5,TRBJ1-2,NA
CASSLEGTGQVYTF,TGCGCCAGCAGCTTGGAGGGGACGGGACAAGTCTACACCTTC,NA,TRBV5-1,TRBJ1-2,NA
CASSHYAEDYGYTF,TGTGCCAGCAGTCATTACGCGGAGGACTATGGCTACACCTTC,NA,TRBV28,TRBJ1-2,NA
CASSRQGDEKLFF,TGTGCCAGCTCACGACAGGGCGATGAAAAACTGTTTTTT,NA,TRBV18,TRBJ1-4,TRBD1
CASSSLTGAGNTIYF,TGTGCCAGCAGCTCCCTGACAGGGGCTGGAAACACCATATATTTT,NA,TRBV5-6,TRBJ1-3,TRBD1
CASSQEWEREETQYF,TGCGCCAGCAGCCAAGAGTGGGAGAGGGAAGAGACCCAGTACTTC,NA,TRBV4-1,TRBJ2-5,NA
CASSEKTGDGYTF,TGTGCCAGCAGTGAAAAGACAGGGGATGGCTACACCTTC,NA,TRBV6-1,TRBJ1-2,TRBD1
CASSLRPGGLIYGYTF,TGTGCCAGCAGCTTGCGGCCAGGGGGCTTGATCTATGGCTACACCTTC,few,TRBV5-8,TRBJ1-2,TRBD1
CASSFERSSYEQYF,TGTGCCAGCAGTTTTGAGAGGAGCTCCTACGAGCAGTACTTC,NA,TRBV28,TRBJ2-7,NA
CASSQQLQGTQYF,TGTGCCAGCAGCCAACAACTTCAGGGGACCCAGTACTTC,once,TRBV3-1/TRBV3-2,TRBJ2-5,NA
CASSARTSGTYNEQFF,TGCGCCAGCAGCGCCCGCACTAGCGGGACTTACAATGAGCAGTTCTTC,NA,TRBV5-1,TRBJ2-1,TRBD2